In its sample, the clone carrying this T cell receptor (beta chain) was seen many times. Time point noted: blood at routine non-recurrence follow-up after resection. The data originate from a study of spatial heterogeneity in lung cancer. Germline CDR1 is MNHNS and CDR2 is SASEGT. The CDR3 contains 11 residues. The germline V and J ends were trimmed by 9 bases and 3 bases, with 7 bases remaining between them. One entry per CDR3 protein, called by TCRdb with MiXCR from the 5' RACE reads. The profile covers under 25,000 distinct CDR3 sequences, with over 8% appearing a single time and just over 35% taken by the ten largest.

This clonotype was obtained from a female donor with early-stage non-small cell lung cancer. This sequence joins TRBV6-1 and TRBJ2-3; D gene unclear. Material: PBMCs, obtained at follow-up. CDR3 region: CASDRTDTQYF. The DNA of the CDR3 is TGTGCCAGTGACCGGACAGATACGCAGTATTTT.